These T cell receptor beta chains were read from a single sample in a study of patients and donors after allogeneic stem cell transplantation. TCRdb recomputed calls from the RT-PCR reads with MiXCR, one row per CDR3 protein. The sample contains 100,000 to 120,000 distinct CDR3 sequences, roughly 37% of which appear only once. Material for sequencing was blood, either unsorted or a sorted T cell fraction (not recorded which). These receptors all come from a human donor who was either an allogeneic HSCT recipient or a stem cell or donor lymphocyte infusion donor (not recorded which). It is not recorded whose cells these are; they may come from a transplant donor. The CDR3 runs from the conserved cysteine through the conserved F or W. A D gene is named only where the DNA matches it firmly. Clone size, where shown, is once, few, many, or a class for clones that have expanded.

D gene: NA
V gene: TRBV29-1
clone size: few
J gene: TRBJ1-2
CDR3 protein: CSASHDNNYGYTF
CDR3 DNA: TGCAGCGCCAGCCACGACAATAACTATGGCTACACCTTC

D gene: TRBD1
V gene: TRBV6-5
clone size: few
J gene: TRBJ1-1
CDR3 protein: CASRHQGALPNTEAFF
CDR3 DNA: TGTGCCAGCAGGCACCAGGGGGCCCTACCGAACACTGAAGCTTTCTTT

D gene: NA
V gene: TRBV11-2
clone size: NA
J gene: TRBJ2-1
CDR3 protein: CASSLQGRGEQFF
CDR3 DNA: TGTGCCAGCAGCTTACAGGGGAGGGGTGAGCAGTTCTTC

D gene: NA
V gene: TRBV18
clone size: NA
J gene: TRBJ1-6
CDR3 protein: CASSPGRENSPLHF
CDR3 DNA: TGTGCCAGCTCACCGGGACGGGAAAATTCACCCCTCCACTTT

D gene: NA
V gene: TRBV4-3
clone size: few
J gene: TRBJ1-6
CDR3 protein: CASSQVDLPGSPLHF
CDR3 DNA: TGCGCCAGCAGCCAAGTGGACCTCCCAGGGTCACCCCTCCACTTT

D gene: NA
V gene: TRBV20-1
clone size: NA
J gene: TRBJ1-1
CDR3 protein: CSASHVGSFTEAFF
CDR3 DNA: TGCAGTGCTAGTCACGTGGGGAGTTTCACTGAAGCTTTCTTT

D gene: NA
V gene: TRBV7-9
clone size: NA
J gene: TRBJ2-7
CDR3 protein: CASSLMGEQYF
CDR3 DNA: TGTGCCAGCAGCTTGATGGGGGAGCAGTACTTC

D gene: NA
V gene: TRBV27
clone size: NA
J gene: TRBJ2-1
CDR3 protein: CASRPGDSSYNEQFF
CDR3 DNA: TGTGCCAGCAGGCCAGGCGACAGCTCCTACAATGAGCAGTTCTTC

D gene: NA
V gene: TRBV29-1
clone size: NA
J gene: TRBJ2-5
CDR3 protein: CSVDVGFLQETQYF
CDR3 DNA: TGCAGCGTTGACGTGGGTTTCCTACAAGAGACCCAGTACTTC

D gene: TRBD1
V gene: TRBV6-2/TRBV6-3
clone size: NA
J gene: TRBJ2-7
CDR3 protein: CASSSPGTASYEQYF
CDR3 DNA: TGTGCCAGCAGCTCCCCTGGGACAGCTAGCTACGAGCAGTACTTC

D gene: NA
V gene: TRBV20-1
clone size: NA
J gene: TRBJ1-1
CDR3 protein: CSARDRGRGGNTEAFF
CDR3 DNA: TGCAGTGCTAGAGATCGGGGCAGAGGGGGGAACACTGAAGCTTTCTTT

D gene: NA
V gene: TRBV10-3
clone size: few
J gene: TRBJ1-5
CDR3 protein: CAISHGPSNQPQHF
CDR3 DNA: TGTGCCATCAGTCATGGACCGTCCAATCAGCCCCAGCATTTT

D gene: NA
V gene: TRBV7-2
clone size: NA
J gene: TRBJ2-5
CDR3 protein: CASSPLGRRETQYF
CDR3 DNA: TGTGCCAGCAGCCCACTGGGGAGGAGAGAGACCCAGTACTTC

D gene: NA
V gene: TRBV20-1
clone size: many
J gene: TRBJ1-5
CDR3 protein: CSASVPGRNQPQHF
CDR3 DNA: TGCAGTGCTTCAGTCCCTGGGCGAAATCAGCCCCAGCATTTT

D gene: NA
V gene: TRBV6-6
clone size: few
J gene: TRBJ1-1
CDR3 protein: CASSPVGGEAFF
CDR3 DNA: TGTGCCAGCAGCCCAGTGGGGGGTGAAGCTTTCTTT

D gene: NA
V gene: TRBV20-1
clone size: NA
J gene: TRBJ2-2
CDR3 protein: CSARAPGELFF
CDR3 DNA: TGCAGTGCTAGAGCTCCCGGGGAGCTGTTTTTT

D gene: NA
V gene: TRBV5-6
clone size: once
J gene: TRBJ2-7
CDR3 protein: CASSLEASAYYEQYF
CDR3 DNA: TGTGCCAGCAGCTTGGAGGCTAGCGCGTACTACGAGCAGTACTTC